The 29 T cell receptor beta chains below come from one sample, sequenced in a study of cytomegalovirus exposure and HLA in healthy donors. The PCR used 60 Vbeta and 13 Jbeta primers. Some clones are missing from TCRdb's copy, which holds only in-frame ones; the method was immunoSEQ multiplex PCR. The sample has some 100,000 clones, about 70% seen once. The sequencing sample was made of PBMCs. These receptors were collected from a human donor in good health.

This chain's CDR3 is CASSYSQGRETQYF. For the CDR3, the DNA is TGTGCCAGCAGTTACTCCCAGGGGCGAGAGACCCAGTACTTC. The V call is TRBV6-5, the J call TRBJ2-5; the D gene is possibly TRBD1 (6 bases). The length of the CDR3 is 14 residues. The V end was cut by 0 bases, the J end by 4 bases, with 9 bases between. CDR1 MNHEY and CDR2 SVGAGI come from the germline V gene.

The V gene is TRBV6-1, the J gene TRBJ1-1, with TRBD1 as a possible D gene (5 bases). CDR3 length: 17 residues. V was pared by 2 bases and J by 0 bases, with 16 bases between. Per germline, CDR1 MNHNS and CDR2 SASEGT. The CDR3, as DNA: TGTGCCAGCAGTGAATTCAGGCGGACCAGGGTGAACACTGAAGCTTTCTTT. Its translation: CASSEFRRTRVNTEAFF.

This clone appeared a few times. CDR3 DNA: TGCGCCAGCAGCACCGGACAGGGTTTCTCGTTTGGCGCCGGGGAGCTGTTTTTT. This codes for CASSTGQGFSFGAGELFF. This chain joins TRBV5-1 and TRBJ2-2; 8 nucleotides match TRBD1. CDR1 is SGHRS and CDR2 is YFSETQ in the germline V gene. The CDR3 has 18 amino acids. The trim removed 4 bases at V and 6 bases at J, leaving 17 bases unmatched. The full variable domain, in which reference TRBV5-1 and TRBJ2-2 provide the parts outside the CDR3, is KAGVTQTPRYLIKTRGQQVTLSCSPISGHRSVSWYQQTPGQGLQFLFEYFSETQRNKGNFPGRFSGRQFSNSRSEMNVSTLELGDSALYLCASSTGQGFSFGAGELFFGEGSRLTVL.

V is TRBV6-6 and J is TRBJ2-5; 8 bases fit TRBD1. The trim removed 6 bases at V and 5 bases at J, leaving 8 bases unmatched. Germline lookup yields CDR1 MNHNY and CDR2 SVGAGI (reference sequence). The CDR3 is 14 residues long. CDR3 residues: CASRYGTGFETQYF. The CDR3 nucleotides read TGTGCCAGCAGATACGGGACAGGTTTTGAGACCCAGTACTTC.

This clone was found a few times. The V gene is TRBV28, the J gene TRBJ1-3, with D possibly matching TRBD1 (5 bases). The V end lost 3 bases, the J end lost 1 base, and 10 bases lay between the germline ends. CDR1 is MDHEN and CDR2 is SYDVKM in the germline V gene. The CDR3 contains 15 residues. CDR3 in amino acids: CASSLGGESGNTIYF. CDR3 nucleotides: TGTGCCAGCAGTTTGGGGGGAGAGTCTGGAAACACCATATATTTT.

The V call is TRBV10-1, the J call TRBJ1-2; 7 positions agree with TRBD1. CDR1 is WNHNN, CDR2 SYGVQD, per germline (reference sequence). Losses at the gene ends were 6 bases for V and 4 bases for J; bases not matched to a gene: 5. CDR3 length: 13 residues. The CDR3 nucleotides are TGCGCCAGCAGGGGACAGACGAGCTATGGCTACACCTTC. Translation: CASRGQTSYGYTF.

V usage is TRBV11-2 and J usage is TRBJ2-1; tentatively, D is TRBD2 (6 bases). The CDR3 consists of 16 residues. V dropped 5 bases and J dropped 1 base, with 15 bases sitting between them. CDR1 and CDR2 (germline): SGHAT, FQNNGV. The CDR3 DNA reads TGTGCCAGCAGCCCCAAAGCTGGGGGGTCCTACAATGAGCAGTTCTTC. Its translation: CASSPKAGGSYNEQFF.

V usage is TRBV7-9 and J usage is TRBJ1-2; 9 bases map to TRBD1. The ends lost 3 bases at V and 4 bases at J; junction bases unmatched: 3. The CDR3 loop spans 14 amino acids. Germline CDR1 SEHNR, CDR2 FQNEAQ (reference sequence). The CDR3 DNA is TGTGCCAGCAGCTTTGAGACAGGGGGCTATGGCTACACCTTC. It encodes CASSFETGGYGYTF.

The chain has TRBV11-3 and TRBJ2-1, with 14 bases matching TRBD2. Germline values: CDR1 SGHNT, CDR2 YENEEA. J gave up 8 bases and V 4 bases, and 4 bases lay outside the gene matches. This CDR3 is 15 amino acids long. For the CDR3, the DNA is TGTGCCAGCAGCTCGGGACTAGCGGGAGTGTATGAGCAGTTCTTC. This gives the protein CASSSGLAGVYEQFF.

The J gene is TRBJ2-5, the V gene TRBV9; 7 bases are a match to TRBD2. The germline gives CDR1 SGDLS, CDR2 YYNGEE. CDR3 length equals 15 residues. Losses at the gene ends were 0 bases for V and 1 base for J; bases not matched to a gene: 3. The CDR3 coding sequence is TGTGCCAGCAGCGTAGTGGGCGGGGGCCAAGAGACCCAGTACTTC. It codes for CASSVVGGGQETQYF.

The chain employs TRBV6-1 and TRBJ2-7, with no clear D. The CDR3 runs to 13 residues. Germline-derived CDR1 and CDR2 are MNHNS and SASEGT. With 3 bases removed from V and 7 bases from J, the gap between germline ends came to 13 bases. This CDR3 reads CASSDASHGEQYF. The CDR3, as DNA: TGTGCCAGCAGTGACGCTTCCCACGGGGAGCAGTACTTC.

This CDR3 reads CASSRSTGGDWPQHF. The CDR3 coding sequence is TGTGCCAGCAGCCGTAGTACAGGGGGCGATTGGCCCCAGCATTTT. The chain is built from TRBV7-2 and TRBJ1-5; 9 bases fit TRBD1. The germline CDR1 and CDR2 sequences are SGHTA and FQGNSA. The CDR3 spans 15 residues. With V trimmed by 5 bases and J by 9 bases, 11 bases remained unmatched.

Only a few counts were recorded for this clone. The chain joins TRBV6-5 to TRBJ1-4; maybe TRBD1 (6 bases). Trimming cost V 4 bases and J 8 bases, with 20 bases left between them. The CDR3 loop spans 16 amino acids. From germline, CDR1 is MNHEY and CDR2 SVGAGI. The CDR3 DNA reads as TGTGCCAGCAGTTTCACTTCAAGCTCCCAGGGGGAAAAACTGTTTTTT. It yields the protein CASSFTSSSQGEKLFF.

The V gene is TRBV6-1, the J gene TRBJ1-2; 9 bases are a match to TRBD1. Germline V gene data show CDR1 as MNHNS and CDR2 as SASEGT. V lost 4 bases to trimming and J lost 1 base; unmatched junction nucleotides: 4. CDR3 length equals 15 residues. The CDR3 is CASSATGGSNYGYTF. Here the CDR3 DNA reads TGTGCCAGCAGTGCTACAGGGGGCAGTAACTATGGCTACACCTTC.

This clone was seen just once. The chain links TRBV28 to TRBJ2-2; D gene unclear. V lost 6 bases, J lost 4 bases, and 12 bases lay in between. Germline lookup yields CDR1 MDHEN and CDR2 SYDVKM. CDR3 length: 14 residues. The CDR3: CASSRSGVTGELFF. The CDR3 DNA follows: TGTGCCAGCAGCCGAAGTGGAGTCACCGGGGAGCTGTTTTTT.

The chain is built from TRBV5-6 and TRBJ1-4; the D is unclear. V shed 0 bases and J shed 0 bases, with 6 bases lying between them. This CDR3 has 15 residues. Germline lookup yields CDR1 SGHDT and CDR2 YYEEEE. CDR3 coding DNA: TGTGCCAGCAGCTTGGGTTCTGCAACTAATGAAAAACTGTTTTTT. This gives the protein CASSLGSATNEKLFF.

The J gene is TRBJ1-5, the V gene TRBV27; D might be TRBD1 (6 bases). Germline CDR1 MNHEY, CDR2 SMNVEV (reference sequence). V gave up 2 bases and J gave up 3 bases, with 17 bases separating them. The CDR3 contains 17 residues. Here the CDR3 DNA reads TGTGCCAGCAGTTTAGAGGCAAGGACAGCGAACAATCAGCCCCAGCATTTT. Amino acid sequence: CASSLEARTANNQPQHF.

In this sample, this clone turned up a few times. The J gene is TRBJ1-1, the V gene TRBV4-2, with 9 bases identical to TRBD1. This CDR3 spans 16 amino acids. Germline trimming cut 3 bases from V and 2 bases from J; bases unmatched to any gene: 7. Germline V gene sequence: CDR1 LGHNA, CDR2 YNFKEQ. CDR3: CASSQGTGFPNTEAFF. The CDR3 region has the DNA TGTGCCAGCAGCCAGGGGACAGGGTTCCCTAACACTGAAGCTTTCTTT.

CDR3 DNA sequence: TGTGCCAGTACCCTCATCGGGTCAACCGGGGAGCTGTTTTTT. Translation gives CASTLIGSTGELFF. This rearrangement joins TRBV19 to TRBJ2-2; D not resolved. The V and J ends lost 7 bases and 5 bases respectively, with 14 bases between them. This CDR3 spans 14 amino acids. Germline V lookup: CDR1 LNHDA, CDR2 SQIVND (reference sequence).

This chain links TRBV6-5 with TRBJ2-7; 8 nucleotides agree with TRBD2. V lost 5 bases, J lost 5 bases, and 11 bases stayed unmatched. Germline values: CDR1 MNHEY, CDR2 SVGAGI. The CDR3 sequence is 15 residues long. CDR3 DNA sequence: TGTGCCAGCAGTGCTGCCGGGACTAGGGGGGACGAGCAGTACTTC. Its protein is CASSAAGTRGDEQYF.

DNA for the CDR3: TGTGCCAGTAGTATATACTTGGAAGCTTTCTTT. Translating it yields CASSIYLEAFF. The chain has TRBV19 and TRBJ1-1; unclear D gene. The CDR3 sequence is 11 residues long. The V and J ends lost 2 bases and 8 bases respectively, with 6 bases between them. CDR1 and CDR2 (germline): LNHDA, SQIVND (reference sequence).

The V gene is TRBV2, the J gene TRBJ2-2; TRBD1 matches 8 bases. Trimming removed 8 bases from V and 6 bases from J; junction bases left unmatched: 5. The CDR3 has 13 amino acids. Germline V gives CDR1 SNHLY, CDR2 FYNNEI. CDR3 sequence: CASYSGGPGELFF. The CDR3 DNA follows: TGTGCCAGCTATTCAGGGGGCCCCGGGGAGCTGTTTTTT.

The chain couples TRBV5-1 to TRBJ2-3, with 9 bases lining up with TRBD2. CDR1 and CDR2 from the germline V gene are SGHRS and YFSETQ. The V segment lost 1 base and the J segment 3 bases; nucleotides outside the gene matches: 6. The CDR3 sequence is 16 residues long. DNA of the CDR3: TGCGCCAGCAGCTTGAGCAGCGGGAGGAGGACAGATACGCAGTATTTT. Its translation is CASSLSSGRRTDTQYF.

This chain uses TRBV15 with TRBJ1-3, with D unclear. Germline lookup yields CDR1 LNHNV and CDR2 YYDKDF (reference sequence). Trimming took 1 base from V and 2 from J, leaving 12 bases between them. This CDR3 region has 16 residues. The CDR3, as DNA: TGTGCCACCAGCAGAGGAGGGTTGGGAGCTGGAAACACCATATATTTT. Its protein is CATSRGGLGAGNTIYF.

This clone came up once. The chain recombines TRBV6-1 with TRBJ1-1, with D unresolved. The V end lost 8 bases, the J end lost 0 bases, and 10 bases lay between the germline ends. The CDR3 loop spans 13 amino acids. Per germline, CDR1 MNHNS and CDR2 SASEGT. The chain's CDR3 is CASLTPMNTEAFF. In nucleotides, the CDR3 is TGTGCCAGCTTAACACCGATGAACACTGAAGCTTTCTTT.

The chain has TRBV6-1 and TRBJ1-1; D is uncertain. CDR3 length: 13 amino acids. CDR1 MNHNS and CDR2 SASEGT come from the germline V gene. Trimming removed 6 bases at V and 1 base at J, with 9 bases between. The CDR3 coding sequence is TGTGCCAGCAGCCGAACACAGAACACTGAAGCTTTCTTT. This codes for CASSRTQNTEAFF.

The V gene is TRBV7-8, the J gene TRBJ1-2; weak D call: TRBD1 (5 bases). Germline V lookup: CDR1 SGHVS, CDR2 FQNEAQ. The length of the CDR3 is 15 residues. V lost 1 base to trimming and J lost 4 bases, with 13 bases between them. CDR3 loop: CASSLVGRDLYGYTF. In DNA, the CDR3 is TGTGCCAGCAGCTTAGTCGGGCGGGACCTCTATGGCTACACCTTC.

This clone was seen more than once but under ten times. This rearrangement joins TRBV27 to TRBJ2-5, with a tentative D call TRBD2 (5 bases). The germline gives CDR1 MNHEY, CDR2 SMNVEV (reference sequence). Trimming pared 7 bases from V and 2 bases from J, leaving 14 bases between. The CDR3 is 14 amino acids. The CDR3 DNA is TGTGCCAGCAATCCGGCGGGTGAACAAGAGACCCAGTACTTC. This encodes CASNPAGEQETQYF.

This rearrangement joins TRBV2 to TRBJ1-4, with 7 nucleotides matching TRBD1. The CDR3 runs 15 residues. J gave up 5 bases and V 5 bases, and 8 bases lay outside the gene matches. Per the germline V gene, CDR1 is SNHLY and CDR2 is FYNNEI. The CDR3: CASSIDRVRNEKLFF. The CDR3 region has the DNA TGTGCCAGCAGTATTGACAGGGTGCGGAATGAAAAACTGTTTTTT.